These T cell receptor beta chains were read from a single sample in a study of T cell responses to AZD1222 COVID-19 vaccine. Produced via immunoSEQ multiplex PCR; TCRdb's table is partial and in-frame only. This sample has some 160,000 clones; about 92% occur once, and the top ten carry 0.9%. Here the sequenced sample was peripheral blood, taken on day 0 of AZD1222 vaccination. Receptors were obtained from an adult in good health. Each CDR3 is given with its conserved first and last residue. Fields, in order: clone size, J gene, V gene, D gene, CDR3 DNA, CDR3 protein. A D gene is named only where the DNA matches it firmly. Clone size is given for some rows only: seen once, a few or many times, or a class if the clone is expanded.

>.|TRBJ2-7|TRBV23-1|.
TGCGCCAGCAGTCAATTCAGGGGTTCCTACGAGCAGTACTTC
CASSQFRGSYEQYF
>once|TRBJ2-7|TRBV9|TRBD1
TGTGCCAGCAGTATGACAGGGTCCTCCCTCGAGCAGTACTTC
CASSMTGSSLEQYF
>.|TRBJ2-7|TRBV28|.
TGTGCCAGCAGTGTCTCCTACGAGCAGTACTTC
CASSVSYEQYF
>once|TRBJ2-7|TRBV5-1|.
TGCGCCACGGTGGGGTACGAGCAGTACTTC
CATVGYEQYF
>.|TRBJ1-5|TRBV6-5|.
TGTGCCAGCAGTTACTCGATTGGTAGCAATCAGCCCCAGCATTTT
CASSYSIGSNQPQHF
>.|TRBJ1-2|TRBV7-9|TRBD1
TGTGCCAGCAGCGCTACAGGGGGTAACTATGGCTACACCTTC
CASSATGGNYGYTF
>.|TRBJ1-2|TRBV7-2|.
TGTGCCAGCAGCTTATCGAAGGGGGTGGTCTATGGCTACACCTTC
CASSLSKGVVYGYTF
>.|TRBJ2-1|TRBV5-6|.
TGTGCCAGCAGCTTCGGTGTTCGGGGGCCCAACAATGAGCAGTTCTTC
CASSFGVRGPNNEQFF
>.|TRBJ1-3|TRBV5-1|.
TGCGCCAGCAGCTTGCTGGCCGGAGCCGGAAACACCATATATTTT
CASSLLAGAGNTIYF
>.|TRBJ2-7|TRBV5-1|.
TGCGCCAGCAGCCCTACACCGTCCTACGAGCAGTACTTC
CASSPTPSYEQYF
>.|TRBJ1-1|TRBV5-6|.
TGTGCCAGCAGGCGGGGGGCTTTCGAAGCTTTCTTT
CASRRGAFEAFF
>.|TRBJ1-2|TRBV4-3|.
TGCGCCAGCAGCCAAGTGAGGGCTAACTATGGCTACACCTTC
CASSQVRANYGYTF
>.|TRBJ2-7|TRBV27|.
TGTGCCAGCAGTTTATCGATAAAGGGGGGAGGAAAGTACTTC
CASSLSIKGGGKYF
>.|TRBJ1-5|TRBV7-9|.
TGTGCCAGCAGCCCTAAGGGCAGGGTCTTTTTTCAGCCCCAGCATTTT
CASSPKGRVFFQPQHF
>.|TRBJ2-7|TRBV2|.
TGTGCCAGCAATGGGGGCATCTCTCAGTACTTC
CASNGGISQYF
>once|TRBJ1-2|TRBV7-2|.
TGTGCCAGCAGCGCGACAAACTATGGCTACACCTTC
CASSATNYGYTF
>.|TRBJ1-2|TRBV5-1|.
TGCGCCAGCAGCTTCCGACAGGCCAGCTATGGCTACACCTTC
CASSFRQASYGYTF
>.|TRBJ2-1|TRBV10-1|.
TGCGCCCGCCGGGACGGCTTCGATGAGCAGTTCTTC
CARRDGFDEQFF
>.|TRBJ1-6|TRBV9|TRBD1
TGTGCCAGCAGCGTAGGCGAGGACAGGTATAATTCACCCCTCCACTTT
CASSVGEDRYNSPLHF
>.|TRBJ1-2|TRBV6-6|.
TGTGCCAGCAGTTACGGGACCCCGAGCGGTGGCTACACCTTC
CASSYGTPSGGYTF
>.|TRBJ1-3|TRBV7-9|TRBD1
TGTGCCAGCAGCTACGGGGACAGGGCCATTGGAAACACCATATATTTT
CASSYGDRAIGNTIYF